One and the same sample provided the 13 T cell receptor beta chains below, sequenced in a study of shared clonotypes between healthy human individuals. Clones were sequenced by immunoSEQ multiplex PCR, and TCRdb holds only the in-frame ones, with some missing. The sample has about 2 million clones; 85% to 95% are singletons. Naive CD8 cells lacked CD45RO and underwent positive selection for CCR7, leaving out terminally differentiated effector memory CD45RA+ cells. The sample consisted of naive CD8+ T cells sorted from blood. Receptors were obtained from a man aged 18 to 29 in good health.

The V and J genes are TRBV29-1 and TRBJ1-5, with a possible D match to TRBD1 (5 bases). Germline CDR1 is SQVTM and CDR2 is ANQGSEA. The CDR3 contains 13 residues. V was cut by 8 bases and J by 7 bases, with 18 bases left in between. CDR3 in DNA: TGCAGCCCCTCACTCGGGCGGGGCCAGCCCCAGCATTTT. Translating it yields CSPSLGRGQPQHF.

This clone was counted a few times. The chain uses TRBV6-1 and TRBJ1-4, with D possibly matching TRBD1 (5 bases). V was pared by 7 bases and J by 5 bases, with 8 bases between. The CDR3 contains 12 residues. The germline CDR1 and CDR2 sequences are MNHNS and SASEGT. CDR3 residues: CASTSGNEKLFF. CDR3 sequence (DNA): TGTGCCAGCACGTCAGGGAATGAAAAACTGTTTTTT.

This clone was picked up a small number of times. This rearrangement joins TRBV5-1 to TRBJ2-6; D gene unclear. There are 17 residues in the CDR3. Trimming removed 4 bases from V and 3 bases from J, with 17 bases in between. The germline gives CDR1 SGHRS, CDR2 YFSETQ. The CDR3 nucleotides are TGCGCCAGCAGCCCAGTGGGGTCCTCCTATGGGGCCAACGTCCTGACTTTC. Its protein is CASSPVGSSYGANVLTF.

Points on this clone: The same CDR3 can be traced to other DNA sequences in this sample. The rearrangement joins TRBV5-6 to TRBJ2-7; D gene ambiguous. Between the trimmed V and J ends, which lost 0 bases and 1 base, there was a span of 5 bases. The CDR3 totals 13 residues. In germline, CDR1 is SGHDT, CDR2 YYEEEE. The CDR3: CASSLGVSYEQYF. The DNA for the CDR3 is TGTGCCAGCAGCTTGGGAGTATCCTACGAGCAGTACTTC.

The chain recombines TRBV4-1 with TRBJ1-5; no reliable D call. V was cut by 2 bases and J by 8 bases, with 13 bases left in between. Germline CDR1 is MGHRA and CDR2 is YSYEKL. This CDR3 contains 14 residues. CDR3: CASSQSGGPEPQHF. For the CDR3, the DNA is TGCGCCAGCAGCCAATCTGGAGGGCCGGAGCCCCAGCATTTT.

The DNA for the CDR3 is TGCGCCAGCAGCAGTTTCCCGGGACAGGTGTTGAGCTACGAGCAGTACTTC. It specifies CASSSFPGQVLSYEQYF. V and J are TRBV5-1 and TRBJ2-7; 8 bases line up with TRBD1. CDR1 is SGHRS and CDR2 is YFSETQ in the germline V gene. J lost 3 bases, V lost 4 bases, and 15 bases had no gene match. The CDR3 runs to 17 residues.

The rearrangement joins TRBV6-5 to TRBJ1-2; unclear D gene. Germline V gene lookup returns CDR1 MNHEY and CDR2 SVGAGI. V dropped 5 bases and J dropped 2 bases, with 12 bases sitting between them. This CDR3 is 14 amino acids long. CDR3 nucleotides: TGTGCCAGCAGTACCCTATGGGAAAACTATGGCTACACCTTC. This encodes CASSTLWENYGYTF.

This chain links TRBV7-9 with TRBJ2-6; D possibly uses TRBD1 or TRBD2 (5 bases each). Trimming left V 4 bases short and J 2 bases short, with 9 bases between. This CDR3 has 15 amino acids. Looked up from germline, CDR1 is SEHNR and CDR2 is FQNEAQ (reference sequence). CDR3 region: CASSSWDPGANVLTF. The CDR3 DNA sequence: TGTGCCAGCAGCTCGTGGGACCCTGGGGCCAACGTCCTGACTTTC.

As regards this clone: This sample includes further DNA sequences coding for the same CDR3. The gene calls are TRBV9 and TRBJ2-1, with TRBD2 matching over 13 bases. Germline CDR1 is SGDLS and CDR2 is YYNGEE. Trimming took 0 bases from V and 8 from J; bases not matched to a gene: 2. This CDR3 spans 15 amino acids. In DNA form, the CDR3 reads TGTGCCAGCAGCGTAGGGACTAGCGGGAGCGATGAGCAGTTCTTC. Its translation: CASSVGTSGSDEQFF.

The chain carries TRBV2 and TRBJ2-1; 8 bases align to TRBD2. This CDR3 has 15 residues. The ends lost 7 bases at V and 0 bases at J; junction bases unmatched: 5. Germline CDR1 SNHLY, CDR2 FYNNEI. CDR3: CASTSSGSSYNEQFF. Written as DNA, the CDR3 is TGTGCCAGCACTTCGAGCGGGAGCTCCTACAATGAGCAGTTCTTC.

This rearrangement joins TRBV27 to TRBJ2-7; the match to TRBD1 covers 9 bases. This CDR3 contains 15 residues. V lost 2 bases to trimming and J lost 6 bases; unmatched junction nucleotides: 8. CDR1 and CDR2 (germline): MNHEY, SMNVEV (reference sequence). The CDR3, as DNA: TGTGCCAGCAGTTTAGGGGGACAGGGTTTCTCCGAGCAGTACTTC. It codes for CASSLGGQGFSEQYF.

This chain uses TRBV30 with TRBJ2-7, with TRBD2 matching 9 bases. CDR1 is GTSNPN and CDR2 is SVGIG in the germline V gene (reference sequence). With 3 bases clipped from V and 0 bases from J, the junction kept 3 bases outside the gene matches. This CDR3 has 14 residues. CDR3: CAWSLAGSSYEQYF. The CDR3 bases are TGTGCCTGGAGCCTAGCGGGGAGCTCCTACGAGCAGTACTTC.

The rearrangement uses TRBV19 and TRBJ2-3, with 8 bases that match TRBD2. The CDR3 loop spans 16 amino acids. With 1 base clipped from V and 2 bases from J, the junction kept 5 bases outside the gene matches. Germline V gene data show CDR1 as LNHDA and CDR2 as SQIVND (reference sequence). CDR3 nucleotides: TGTGCCAGTAGTATAGGACTAGCGACATACACAGATACGCAGTATTTT. It specifies CASSIGLATYTDTQYF. The complete variable domain, with remaining parts taken from reference TRBV19 and TRBJ2-3, reads DGGITQSPKYLFRKEGQNVTLSCEQNLNHDAMYWYRQDPGQGLRLIYYSQIVNDFQKGDIAEGYSVSREKKESFPLTVTSAQKNPTAFYLCASSIGLATYTDTQYFGPGTRLTVL.